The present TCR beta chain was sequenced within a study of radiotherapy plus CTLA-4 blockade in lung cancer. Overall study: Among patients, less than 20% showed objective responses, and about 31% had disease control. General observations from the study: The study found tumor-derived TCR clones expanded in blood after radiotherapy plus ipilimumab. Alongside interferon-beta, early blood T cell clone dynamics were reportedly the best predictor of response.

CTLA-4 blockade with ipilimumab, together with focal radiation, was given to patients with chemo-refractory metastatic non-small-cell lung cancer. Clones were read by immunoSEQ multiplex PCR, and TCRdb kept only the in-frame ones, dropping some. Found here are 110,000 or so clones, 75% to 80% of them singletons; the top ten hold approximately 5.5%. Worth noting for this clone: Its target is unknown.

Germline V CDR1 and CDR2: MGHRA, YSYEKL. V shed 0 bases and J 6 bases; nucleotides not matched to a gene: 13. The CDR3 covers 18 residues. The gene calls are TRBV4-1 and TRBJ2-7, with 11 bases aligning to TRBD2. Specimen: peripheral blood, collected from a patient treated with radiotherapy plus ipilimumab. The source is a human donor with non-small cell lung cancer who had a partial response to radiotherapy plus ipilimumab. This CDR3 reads CASSQDWALTSGRSEQYF. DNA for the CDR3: TGCGCCAGCAGCCAAGATTGGGCACTTACTAGCGGGAGAAGCGAGCAGTACTTC.